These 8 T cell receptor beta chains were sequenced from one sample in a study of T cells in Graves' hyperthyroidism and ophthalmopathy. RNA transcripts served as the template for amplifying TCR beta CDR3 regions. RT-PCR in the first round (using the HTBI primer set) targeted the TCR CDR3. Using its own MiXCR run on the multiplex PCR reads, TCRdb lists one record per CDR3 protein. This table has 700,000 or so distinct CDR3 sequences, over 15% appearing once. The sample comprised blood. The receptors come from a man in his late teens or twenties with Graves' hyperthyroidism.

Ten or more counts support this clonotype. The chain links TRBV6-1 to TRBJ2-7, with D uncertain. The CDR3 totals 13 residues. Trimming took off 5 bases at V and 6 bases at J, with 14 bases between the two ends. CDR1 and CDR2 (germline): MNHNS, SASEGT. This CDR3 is CASSTPSTREQYF. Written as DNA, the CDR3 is TGTGCCAGCAGTACCCCATCCACCCGCGAGCAGTACTTC.

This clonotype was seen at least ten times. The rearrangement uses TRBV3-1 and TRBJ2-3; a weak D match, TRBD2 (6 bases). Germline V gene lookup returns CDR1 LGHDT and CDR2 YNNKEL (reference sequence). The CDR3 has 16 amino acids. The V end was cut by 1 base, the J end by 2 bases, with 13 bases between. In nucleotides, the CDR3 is TGTGCCAGCAGCCAAGTTGGAGGGACCTCCACAGATACGCAGTATTTT. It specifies CASSQVGGTSTDTQYF.

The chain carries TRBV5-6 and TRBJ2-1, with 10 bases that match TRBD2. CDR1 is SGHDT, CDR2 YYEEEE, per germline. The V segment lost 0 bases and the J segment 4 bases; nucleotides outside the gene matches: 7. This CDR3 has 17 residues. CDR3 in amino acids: CASSLASGRGSYNEQFF. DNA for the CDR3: TGTGCCAGCAGCTTGGCTAGCGGGAGAGGCTCTTACAATGAGCAGTTCTTC.

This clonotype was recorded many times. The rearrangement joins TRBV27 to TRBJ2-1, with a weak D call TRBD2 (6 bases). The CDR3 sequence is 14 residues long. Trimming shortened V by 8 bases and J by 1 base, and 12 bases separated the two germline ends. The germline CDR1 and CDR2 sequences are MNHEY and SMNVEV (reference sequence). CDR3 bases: TGTGCCAGCGGCCTAGCGACGTCCTACAATGAGCAGTTCTTC. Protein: CASGLATSYNEQFF.

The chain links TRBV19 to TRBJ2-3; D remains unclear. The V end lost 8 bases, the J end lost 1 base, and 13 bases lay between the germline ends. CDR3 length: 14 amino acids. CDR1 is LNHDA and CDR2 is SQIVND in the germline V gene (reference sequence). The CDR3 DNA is TGTGCCAGTGGCAATAGTTTTCGCACAGATACGCAGTATTTT. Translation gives CASGNSFRTDTQYF.

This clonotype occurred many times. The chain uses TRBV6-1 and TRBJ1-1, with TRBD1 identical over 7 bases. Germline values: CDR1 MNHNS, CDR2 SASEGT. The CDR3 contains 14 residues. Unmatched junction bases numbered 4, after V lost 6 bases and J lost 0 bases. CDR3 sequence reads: CASRHRGLNTEAFF. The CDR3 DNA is TGTGCCAGCAGACACAGGGGCCTGAACACTGAAGCTTTCTTT.

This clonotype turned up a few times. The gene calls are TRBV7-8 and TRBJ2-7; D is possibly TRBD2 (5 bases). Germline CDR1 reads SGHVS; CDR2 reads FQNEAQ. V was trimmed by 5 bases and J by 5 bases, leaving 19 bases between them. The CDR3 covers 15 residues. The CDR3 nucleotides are TGTGCCAGCAGCCCAGGAAACGGGATAAGAGACGAGCAGTACTTC. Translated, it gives CASSPGNGIRDEQYF.

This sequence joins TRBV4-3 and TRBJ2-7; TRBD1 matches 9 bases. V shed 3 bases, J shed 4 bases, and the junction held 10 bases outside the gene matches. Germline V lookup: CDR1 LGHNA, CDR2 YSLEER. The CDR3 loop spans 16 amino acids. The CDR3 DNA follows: TGCGCCAGCAGCCAGGGCTACAGGGGGCGCTTATACGAGCAGTACTTC. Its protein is CASSQGYRGRLYEQYF.